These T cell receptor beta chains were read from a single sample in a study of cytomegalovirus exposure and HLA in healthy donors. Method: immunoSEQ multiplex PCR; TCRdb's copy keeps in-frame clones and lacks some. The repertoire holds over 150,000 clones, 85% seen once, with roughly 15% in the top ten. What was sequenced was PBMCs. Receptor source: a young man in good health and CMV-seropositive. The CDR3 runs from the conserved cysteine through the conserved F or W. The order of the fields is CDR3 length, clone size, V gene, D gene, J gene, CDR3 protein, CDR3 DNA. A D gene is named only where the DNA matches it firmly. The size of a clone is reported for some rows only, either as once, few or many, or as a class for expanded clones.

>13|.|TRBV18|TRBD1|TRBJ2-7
CASSLGTAYEQYF
TGTGCCAGCTCACTCGGGACAGCCTACGAGCAGTACTTC
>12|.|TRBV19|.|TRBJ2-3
CASSQGTDTQYF
TGTGCCAGTAGCCAGGGGACAGATACGCAGTATTTT
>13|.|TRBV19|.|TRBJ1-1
CASSMAAGTEAFF
TGTGCCAGTAGTATGGCGGCCGGCACTGAAGCTTTCTTT
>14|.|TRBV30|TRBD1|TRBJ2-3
CAWAGQGGTDTQYF
TGTGCCTGGGCCGGACAGGGGGGCACAGATACGCAGTATTTT
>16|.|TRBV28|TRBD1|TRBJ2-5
CASTIGTGTRSETQYF
TGTGCCAGCACAATTGGGACAGGAACCCGTAGTGAGACCCAGTACTTC
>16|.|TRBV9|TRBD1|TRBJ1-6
CASSVTGADYNSPLHF
TGTGCCAGCAGCGTGACAGGGGCCGACTATAATTCACCCCTCCACTTT
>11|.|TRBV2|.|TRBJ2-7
CASSAKLEQYF
TGTGCCAGCAGTGCCAAGCTAGAGCAGTACTTC
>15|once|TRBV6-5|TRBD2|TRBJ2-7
CASSYSRGAVYEQYF
TGTGCCAGCAGTTACTCGCGGGGGGCTGTCTACGAGCAGTACTTC
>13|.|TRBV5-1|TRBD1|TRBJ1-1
CASSLQGASEAFF
TGCGCCAGCAGCTTACAGGGGGCGAGTGAAGCTTTCTTT
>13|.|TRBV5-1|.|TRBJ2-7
CASSLVEGDEQYF
TGCGCCAGCAGCTTGGTAGAAGGGGACGAGCAGTACTTC
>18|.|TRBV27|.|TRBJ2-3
CASSFESGLAPSTDTQYF
TGTGCCAGCAGTTTTGAGTCCGGCCTAGCGCCTAGCACAGATACGCAGTATTTT
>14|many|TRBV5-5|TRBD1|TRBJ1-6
CASSPGTGNSPLHF
TGTGCCAGCAGCCCGGGGACAGGGAATTCACCCCTCCACTTT
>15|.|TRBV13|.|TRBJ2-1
CASSQGRGTWNEQFF
TGTGCCAGCAGCCAGGGGCGAGGAACGTGGAATGAGCAGTTCTTC
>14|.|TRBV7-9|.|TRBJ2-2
CASSLTENTGELFF
TGTGCCAGCAGCTTAACTGAGAACACCGGGGAGCTGTTTTTT
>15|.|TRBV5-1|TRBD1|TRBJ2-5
CASSDGDRYQETQYF
TGCGCCAGCTCCGACGGGGACAGATACCAAGAGACCCAGTACTTC
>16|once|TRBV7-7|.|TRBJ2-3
CASSPLGHPSTDTQYF
TGTGCCAGCAGCCCACTAGGGCACCCCAGCACAGATACGCAGTATTTT
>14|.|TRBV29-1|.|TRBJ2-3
CSAPRGAVVDTQYF
TGCAGCGCTCCCCGGGGGGCGGTCGTAGATACGCAGTATTTT
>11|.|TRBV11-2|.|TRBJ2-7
CASRFNNEQYF
TGTGCCAGCAGATTTAACAACGAGCAGTACTTC
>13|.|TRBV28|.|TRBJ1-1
CASTLQGNTEAFF
TGTGCCAGCACCCTCCAGGGGAACACTGAAGCTTTCTTT
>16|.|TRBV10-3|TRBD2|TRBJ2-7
CAISDLLAGGLGEQYF
TGTGCCATCAGTGATCTTCTAGCGGGAGGTCTAGGAGAGCAGTACTTC
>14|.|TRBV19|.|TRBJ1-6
CASSARGANSPLHF
TGTGCCAGCTCCGCCCGGGGGGCTAATTCACCCCTCCACTTT
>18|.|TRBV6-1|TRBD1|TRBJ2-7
CASSEARTGKYGIYEQYF
TGTGCCAGCAGTGAAGCAAGGACAGGGAAGTATGGTATCTACGAGCAGTACTTC
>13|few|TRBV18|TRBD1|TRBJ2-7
CATSGTGAYEQYF
TGTGCCACCTCCGGGACAGGGGCGTACGAGCAGTACTTC
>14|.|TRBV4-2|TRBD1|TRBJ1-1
CASSLTGGDAEAFF
TGTGCCAGCAGCCTGACAGGGGGGGACGCTGAAGCTTTCTTT
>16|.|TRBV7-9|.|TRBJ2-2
CASSPPSGGLTGELFF
TGTGCCAGCAGCCCACCTTCGGGGGGCCTTACCGGGGAGCTGTTTTTT
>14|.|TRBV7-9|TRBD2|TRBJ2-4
CASSLELAGGLLDF
TGTGCCAGCAGCTTAGAACTAGCGGGGGGCCTCCTCGACTTC
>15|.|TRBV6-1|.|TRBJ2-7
CAISDVGPGSYEQYF
TGTGCCATCAGTGACGTGGGGCCAGGGTCCTACGAGCAGTACTTC
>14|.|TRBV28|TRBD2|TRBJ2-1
CASSPSYGRNEQFF
TGTGCCAGCAGTCCCTCCTACGGGAGGAATGAGCAGTTCTTC
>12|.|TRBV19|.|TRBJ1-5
CASSRANQPQHF
TGTGCCAGTAGTAGGGCGAATCAGCCCCAGCATTTT
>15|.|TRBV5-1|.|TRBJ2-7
CASSLAGRGRGEQYF
TGCGCCAGCAGCTTGGCGGGCAGGGGAAGGGGTGAGCAGTACTTC
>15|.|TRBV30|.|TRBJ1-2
CAWKSGRGVNYGYTF
TGTGCCTGGAAATCGGGTCGCGGGGTTAACTATGGCTACACCTTC
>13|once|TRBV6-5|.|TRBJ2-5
CASSLRHQETQYF
TGTGCCAGCAGTCTCAGGCACCAAGAGACCCAGTACTTC
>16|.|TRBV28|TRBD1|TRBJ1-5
CASSLSSGTGDQPQHF
TGTGCCAGCAGTTTAAGTTCCGGGACAGGGGATCAGCCCCAGCATTTT
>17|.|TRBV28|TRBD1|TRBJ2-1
CASSSRQGWSSYNEQFF
TGTGCCAGCAGTTCCCGACAGGGGTGGAGCTCCTACAATGAGCAGTTCTTC
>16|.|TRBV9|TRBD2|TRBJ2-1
CASSDRTSPSRGEQFF
TGTGCCAGCAGCGACCGGACTAGCCCATCGCGGGGTGAGCAGTTCTTC
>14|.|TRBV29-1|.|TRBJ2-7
CSVILGFSSYEQYF
TGCAGCGTCATCCTGGGCTTTTCCTCCTACGAGCAGTACTTC
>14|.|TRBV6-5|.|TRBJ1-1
CASSYSGPLSEAFF
TGTGCCAGCAGTTACTCCGGTCCCCTTAGTGAAGCTTTCTTT
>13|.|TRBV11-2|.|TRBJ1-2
CASSAAGSYGYTF
TGTGCCAGCAGCGCGGCAGGGTCCTATGGCTACACCTTC
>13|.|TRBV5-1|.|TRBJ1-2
CASREESLYGYTF
TGCGCCAGCAGGGAGGAATCCCTCTATGGCTACACCTTC
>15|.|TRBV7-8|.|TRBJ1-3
CASSLQEGTGNTIYF
TGTGCCAGCAGCCTCCAAGAGGGAACAGGAAACACCATATATTTT
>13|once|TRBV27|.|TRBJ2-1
CASSSGWRHEQFF
TGTGCCAGCAGTTCGGGCTGGAGGCATGAGCAGTTCTTC
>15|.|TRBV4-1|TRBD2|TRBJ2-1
CASSHGTSGLDEQFF
TGCGCCAGCAGCCACGGGACTAGCGGGCTGGATGAGCAGTTCTTC
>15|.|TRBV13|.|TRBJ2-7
CASSWRGIRGNEQYF
TGTGCCAGCAGCTGGAGAGGGATACGGGGAAACGAGCAGTACTTC
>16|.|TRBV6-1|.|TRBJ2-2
CASSELGGENTGELFF
TGTGCCAGCAGTGAGCTCGGCGGGGAGAACACCGGGGAGCTGTTTTTT
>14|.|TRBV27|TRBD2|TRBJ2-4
CASRTSGSKNIQYF
TGTGCCAGCAGGACTAGCGGATCCAAAAACATTCAGTACTTC
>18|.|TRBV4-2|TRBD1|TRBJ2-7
CASSRKPTGTGRAYEQYF
TGTGCCAGCAGCCGAAAACCTACAGGGACAGGGAGAGCCTACGAGCAGTACTTC
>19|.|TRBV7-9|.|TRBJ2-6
CASSSDAGVSSSGANVLTF
TGTGCCAGCAGCTCCGACGCGGGTGTCTCGAGCTCTGGGGCCAACGTCCTGACTTTC
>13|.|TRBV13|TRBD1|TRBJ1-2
CASRLGTGYGYTF
TGTGCCAGCAGACTTGGGACAGGGTATGGCTACACCTTC
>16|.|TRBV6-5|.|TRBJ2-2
CASSYSTYGNTGELFF
TGTGCCAGCAGTTACTCCACTTACGGGAACACCGGGGAGCTGTTTTTT
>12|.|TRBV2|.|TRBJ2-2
CASSPDTGELFF
TGTGCCAGCAGTCCGGACACCGGGGAGCTGTTTTTT
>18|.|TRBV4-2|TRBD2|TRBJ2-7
CASSPSGSAGGLSYEQYF
TGTGCCAGCAGCCCATCGGGTTCGGCGGGAGGGTTGAGCTACGAGCAGTACTTC
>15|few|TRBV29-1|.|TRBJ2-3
CSVGGQLTSTDTQYF
TGCAGCGTTGGGGGGCAGCTCACGAGCACAGATACGCAGTATTTT
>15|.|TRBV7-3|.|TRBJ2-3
CASSPTALGTDTQYF
TGTGCCAGCAGTCCTACTGCGCTCGGCACAGATACGCAGTATTTT
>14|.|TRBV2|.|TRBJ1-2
CASRSLTGNYGYTF
TGTGCCAGCAGATCCCTGACAGGCAACTATGGCTACACCTTC
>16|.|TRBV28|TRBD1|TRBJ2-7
CASSLNPGQGIGEQYF
TGTGCCAGCAGTCTTAATCCTGGACAGGGTATAGGGGAGCAGTACTTC
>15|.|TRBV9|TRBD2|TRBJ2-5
CASSVEGTRGETQYF
TGTGCCAGCAGCGTAGAAGGGACTAGGGGAGAGACCCAGTACTTC